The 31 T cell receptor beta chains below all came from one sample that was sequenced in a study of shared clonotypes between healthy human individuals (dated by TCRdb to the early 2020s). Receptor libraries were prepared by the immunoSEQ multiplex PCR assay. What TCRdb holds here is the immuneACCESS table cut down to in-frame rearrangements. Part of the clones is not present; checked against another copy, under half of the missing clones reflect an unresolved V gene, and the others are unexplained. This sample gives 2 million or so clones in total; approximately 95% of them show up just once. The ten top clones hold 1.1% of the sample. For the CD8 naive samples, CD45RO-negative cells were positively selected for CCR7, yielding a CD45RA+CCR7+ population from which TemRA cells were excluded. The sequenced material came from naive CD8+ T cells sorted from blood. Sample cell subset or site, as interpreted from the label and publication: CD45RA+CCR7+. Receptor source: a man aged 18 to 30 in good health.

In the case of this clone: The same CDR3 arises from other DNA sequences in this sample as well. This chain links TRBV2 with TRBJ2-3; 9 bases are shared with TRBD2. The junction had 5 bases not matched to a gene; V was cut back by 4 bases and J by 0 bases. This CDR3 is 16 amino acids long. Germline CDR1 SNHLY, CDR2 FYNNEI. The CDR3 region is CASSGLAGPSTDTQYF. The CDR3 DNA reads TGTGCCAGCAGTGGGCTAGCGGGACCTAGCACAGATACGCAGTATTTT.

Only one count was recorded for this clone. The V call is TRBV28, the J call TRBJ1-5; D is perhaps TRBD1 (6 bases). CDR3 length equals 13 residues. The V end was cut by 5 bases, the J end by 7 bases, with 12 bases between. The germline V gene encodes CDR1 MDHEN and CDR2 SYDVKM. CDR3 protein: CASSASGQQPQHF. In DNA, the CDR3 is TGTGCCAGCAGTGCTTCGGGACAACAGCCCCAGCATTTT.

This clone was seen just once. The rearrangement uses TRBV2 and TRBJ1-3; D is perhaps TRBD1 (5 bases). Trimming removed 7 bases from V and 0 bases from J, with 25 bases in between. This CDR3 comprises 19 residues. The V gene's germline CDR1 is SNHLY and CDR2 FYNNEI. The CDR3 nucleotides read TGTGCCAGCAACAGCGTGTTAGGGGCAGGCTCAGTCTCTGGAAACACCATATATTTT. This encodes CASNSVLGAGSVSGNTIYF. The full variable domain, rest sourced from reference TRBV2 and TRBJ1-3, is EPEVTQTPSHQVTQMGQEVILRCVPISNHLYFYWYRQILGQKVEFLVSFYNNEISEKSEIFDDQFSVERPDGSNFTLKIRSTKLEDSAMYFCASNSVLGAGSVSGNTIYFGEGSWLTVV.

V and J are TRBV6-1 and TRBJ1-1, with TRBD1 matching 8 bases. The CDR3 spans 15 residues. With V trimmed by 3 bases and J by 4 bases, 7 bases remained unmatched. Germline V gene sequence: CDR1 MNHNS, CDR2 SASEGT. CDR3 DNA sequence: TGTGCCAGCAGTGACCCGACAGGGGCCGCCACTGAAGCTTTCTTT. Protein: CASSDPTGAATEAFF.

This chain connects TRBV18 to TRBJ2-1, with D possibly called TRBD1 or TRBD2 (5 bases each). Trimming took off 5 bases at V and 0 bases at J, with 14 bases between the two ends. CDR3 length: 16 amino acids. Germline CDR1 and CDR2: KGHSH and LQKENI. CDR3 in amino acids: CASSSVGADSYNEQFF. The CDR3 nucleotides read TGTGCCAGCTCAAGCGTCGGGGCGGACTCCTACAATGAGCAGTTCTTC.

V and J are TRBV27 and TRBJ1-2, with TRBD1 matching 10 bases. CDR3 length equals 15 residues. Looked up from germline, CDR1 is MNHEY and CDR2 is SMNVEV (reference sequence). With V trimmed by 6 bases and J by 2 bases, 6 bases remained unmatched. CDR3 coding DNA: TGTGCCAGCAGACAGGGACAGGGGTTCAACTATGGCTACACCTTC. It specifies CASRQGQGFNYGYTF.

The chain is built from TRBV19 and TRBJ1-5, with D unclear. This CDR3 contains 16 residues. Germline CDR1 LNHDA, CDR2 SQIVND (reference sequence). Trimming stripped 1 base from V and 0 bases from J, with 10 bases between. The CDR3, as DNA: TGTGCCAGTAGTATAGGAATCTGGAATAGCAATCAGCCCCAGCATTTT. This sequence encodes CASSIGIWNSNQPQHF.

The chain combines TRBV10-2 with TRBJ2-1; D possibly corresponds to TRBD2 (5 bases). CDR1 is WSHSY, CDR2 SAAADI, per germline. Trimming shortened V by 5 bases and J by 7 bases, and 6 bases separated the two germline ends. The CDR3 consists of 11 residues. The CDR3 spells CASSRGNEQFF. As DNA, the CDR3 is TGCGCCAGCAGTCGAGGGAATGAGCAGTTCTTC.

The CDR3 region has the DNA TGTGCCAGCAGCCAAGGTAGCGGGGGGGCAGGAGATACGCAGTATTTT. Encoded protein: CASSQGSGGAGDTQYF. The chain couples TRBV4-2 to TRBJ2-3; 11 bases align to TRBD2. Germline lookup yields CDR1 LGHNA and CDR2 YNFKEQ. The junction had 5 bases not matched to a gene; V was cut back by 1 base and J by 5 bases. The CDR3 contains 16 residues.

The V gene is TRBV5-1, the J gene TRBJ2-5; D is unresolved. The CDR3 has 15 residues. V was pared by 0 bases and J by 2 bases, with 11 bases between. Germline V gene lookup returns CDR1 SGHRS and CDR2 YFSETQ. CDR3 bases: TGCGCCAGCAGCTTGGCCATTTTTATACAAGAGACCCAGTACTTC. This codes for CASSLAIFIQETQYF.

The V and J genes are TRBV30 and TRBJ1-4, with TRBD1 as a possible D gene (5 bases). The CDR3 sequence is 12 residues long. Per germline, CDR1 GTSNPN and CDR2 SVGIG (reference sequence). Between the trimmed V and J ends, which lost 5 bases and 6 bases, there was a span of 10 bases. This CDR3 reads CAWEGGDEKLFF. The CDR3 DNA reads TGTGCCTGGGAGGGAGGGGATGAAAAACTGTTTTTT.

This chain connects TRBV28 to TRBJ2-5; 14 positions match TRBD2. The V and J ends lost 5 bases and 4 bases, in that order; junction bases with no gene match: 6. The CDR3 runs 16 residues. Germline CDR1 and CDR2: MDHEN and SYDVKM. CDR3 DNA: TGTGCCAGCAGTACCGGACTAGCGGGGGGAGCAGAGACCCAGTACTTC. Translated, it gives CASSTGLAGGAETQYF.

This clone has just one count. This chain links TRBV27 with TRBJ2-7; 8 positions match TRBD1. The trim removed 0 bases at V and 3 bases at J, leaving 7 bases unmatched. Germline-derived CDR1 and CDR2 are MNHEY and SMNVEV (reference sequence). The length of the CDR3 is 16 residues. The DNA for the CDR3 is TGTGCCAGCAGTTTATCGACAGGGGAAAAGTACTACGAGCAGTACTTC. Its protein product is CASSLSTGEKYYEQYF.

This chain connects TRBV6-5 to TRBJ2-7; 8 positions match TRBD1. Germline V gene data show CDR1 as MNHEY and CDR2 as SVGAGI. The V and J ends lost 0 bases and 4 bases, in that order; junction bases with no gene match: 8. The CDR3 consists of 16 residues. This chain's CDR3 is CASSYSNRGASYEQYF. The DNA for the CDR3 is TGTGCCAGCAGTTACTCCAACAGGGGGGCTTCTTACGAGCAGTACTTC.

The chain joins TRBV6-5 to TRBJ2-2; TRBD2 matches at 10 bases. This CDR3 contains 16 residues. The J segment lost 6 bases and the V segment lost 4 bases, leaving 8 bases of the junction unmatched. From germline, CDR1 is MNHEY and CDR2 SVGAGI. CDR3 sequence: CASSWALAGASGELFF. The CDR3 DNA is TGTGCCAGCAGTTGGGCGCTAGCGGGGGCTTCCGGGGAGCTGTTTTTT.

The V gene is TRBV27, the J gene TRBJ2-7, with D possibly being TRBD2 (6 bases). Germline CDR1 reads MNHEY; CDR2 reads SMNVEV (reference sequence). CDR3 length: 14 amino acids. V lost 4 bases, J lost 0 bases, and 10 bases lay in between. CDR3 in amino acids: CASSSGLSSYEQYF. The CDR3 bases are TGTGCCAGCAGTTCCGGACTAAGCTCCTACGAGCAGTACTTC.

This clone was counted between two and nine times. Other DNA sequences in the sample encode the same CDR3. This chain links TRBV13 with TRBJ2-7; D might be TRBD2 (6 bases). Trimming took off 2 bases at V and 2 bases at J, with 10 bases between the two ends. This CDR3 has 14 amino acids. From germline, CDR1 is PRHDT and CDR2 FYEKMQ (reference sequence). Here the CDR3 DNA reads TGTGCCAGCAGCTTAAGCGGGCTACCCTACGAGCAGTACTTC. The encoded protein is CASSLSGLPYEQYF.

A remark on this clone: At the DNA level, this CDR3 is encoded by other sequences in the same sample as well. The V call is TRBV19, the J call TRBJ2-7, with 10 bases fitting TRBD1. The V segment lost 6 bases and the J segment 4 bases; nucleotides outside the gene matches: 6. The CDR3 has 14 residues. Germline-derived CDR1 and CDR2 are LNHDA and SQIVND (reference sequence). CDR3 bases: TGTGCCAGTAGCACGGGGACAGGGGCGTACGAGCAGTACTTC. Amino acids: CASSTGTGAYEQYF.

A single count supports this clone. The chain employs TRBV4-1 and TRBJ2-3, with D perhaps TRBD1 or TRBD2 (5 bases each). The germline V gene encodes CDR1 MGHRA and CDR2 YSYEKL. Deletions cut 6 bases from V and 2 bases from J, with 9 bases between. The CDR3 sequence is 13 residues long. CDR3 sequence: CASSYGATDTQYF. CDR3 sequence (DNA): TGCGCCAGCAGTTACGGGGCCACAGATACGCAGTATTTT.

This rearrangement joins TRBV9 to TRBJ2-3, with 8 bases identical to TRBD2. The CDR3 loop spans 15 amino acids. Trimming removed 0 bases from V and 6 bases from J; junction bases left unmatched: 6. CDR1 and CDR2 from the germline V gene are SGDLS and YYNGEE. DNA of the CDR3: TGTGCCAGCAGCGTAGCTACGGGAGGGGTTGATACGCAGTATTTT. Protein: CASSVATGGVDTQYF.

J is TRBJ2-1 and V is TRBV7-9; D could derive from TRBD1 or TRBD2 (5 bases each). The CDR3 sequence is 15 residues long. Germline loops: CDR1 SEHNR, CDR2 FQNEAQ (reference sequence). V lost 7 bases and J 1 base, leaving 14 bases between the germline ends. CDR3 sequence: CASKPDGASYNEQFF. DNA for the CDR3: TGTGCCAGCAAACCAGACGGGGCATCCTACAATGAGCAGTTCTTC.

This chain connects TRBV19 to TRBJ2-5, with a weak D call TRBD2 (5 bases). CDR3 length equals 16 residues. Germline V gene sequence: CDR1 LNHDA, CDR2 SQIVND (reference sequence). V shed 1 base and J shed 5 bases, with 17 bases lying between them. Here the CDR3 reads CASSIGFGVLGETQYF. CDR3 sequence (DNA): TGTGCCAGTAGTATAGGATTCGGGGTACTTGGTGAGACCCAGTACTTC.

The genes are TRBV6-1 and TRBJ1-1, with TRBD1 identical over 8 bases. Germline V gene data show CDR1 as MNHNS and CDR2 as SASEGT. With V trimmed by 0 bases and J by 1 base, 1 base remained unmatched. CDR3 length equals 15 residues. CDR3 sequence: CASSEAQGANTEAFF. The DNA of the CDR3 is TGTGCCAGCAGTGAAGCGCAGGGGGCGAACACTGAAGCTTTCTTT.

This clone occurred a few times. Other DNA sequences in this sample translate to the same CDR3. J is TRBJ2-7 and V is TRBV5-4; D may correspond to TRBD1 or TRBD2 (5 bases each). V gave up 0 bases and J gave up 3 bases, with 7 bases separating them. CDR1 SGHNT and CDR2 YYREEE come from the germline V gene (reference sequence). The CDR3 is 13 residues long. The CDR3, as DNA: TGTGCCAGCAGCTTGGGTGGGGGCTACGAGCAGTACTTC. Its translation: CASSLGGGYEQYF.

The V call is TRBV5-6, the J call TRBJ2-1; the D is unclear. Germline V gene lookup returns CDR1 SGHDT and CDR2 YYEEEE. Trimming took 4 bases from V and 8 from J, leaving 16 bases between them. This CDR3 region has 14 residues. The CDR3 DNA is TGTGCCAGCAGCCCTGGCGTGGGGAACGATGAGCAGTTCTTC. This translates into CASSPGVGNDEQFF.

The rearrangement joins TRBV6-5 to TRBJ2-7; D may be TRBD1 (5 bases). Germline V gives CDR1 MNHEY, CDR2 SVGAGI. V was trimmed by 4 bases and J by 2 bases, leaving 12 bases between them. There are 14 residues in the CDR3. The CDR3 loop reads CASSLQVTAYEQYF. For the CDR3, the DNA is TGTGCCAGCAGTTTACAGGTTACTGCCTACGAGCAGTACTTC.

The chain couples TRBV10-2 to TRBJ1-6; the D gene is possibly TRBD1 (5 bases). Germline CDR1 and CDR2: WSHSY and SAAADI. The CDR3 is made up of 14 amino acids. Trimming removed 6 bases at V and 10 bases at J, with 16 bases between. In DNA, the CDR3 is TGCGCCAGCAGGGACAAGGGTTCAGGATCACCCCTCCACTTT. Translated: CASRDKGSGSPLHF.

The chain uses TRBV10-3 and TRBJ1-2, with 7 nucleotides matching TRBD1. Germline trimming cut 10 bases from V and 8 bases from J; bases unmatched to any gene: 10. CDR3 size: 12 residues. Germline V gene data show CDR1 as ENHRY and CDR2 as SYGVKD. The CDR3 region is CANSQGGEGYTF. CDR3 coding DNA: TGTGCCAACTCGCAGGGGGGAGAGGGCTACACCTTC.

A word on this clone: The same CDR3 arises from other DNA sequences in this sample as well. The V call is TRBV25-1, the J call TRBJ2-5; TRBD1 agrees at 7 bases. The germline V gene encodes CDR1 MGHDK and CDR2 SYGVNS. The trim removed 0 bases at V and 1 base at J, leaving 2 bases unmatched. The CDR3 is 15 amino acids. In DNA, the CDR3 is TGTGCCAGCAGTGAATACCGGACAGGCCAAGAGACCCAGTACTTC. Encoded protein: CASSEYRTGQETQYF.

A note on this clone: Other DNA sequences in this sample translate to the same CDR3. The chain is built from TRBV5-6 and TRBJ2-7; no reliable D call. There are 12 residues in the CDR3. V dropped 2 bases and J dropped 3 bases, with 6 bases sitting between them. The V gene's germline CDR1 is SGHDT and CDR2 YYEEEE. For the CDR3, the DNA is TGTGCCAGCAGCTTCGGTCGCTACGAGCAGTACTTC. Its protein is CASSFGRYEQYF.

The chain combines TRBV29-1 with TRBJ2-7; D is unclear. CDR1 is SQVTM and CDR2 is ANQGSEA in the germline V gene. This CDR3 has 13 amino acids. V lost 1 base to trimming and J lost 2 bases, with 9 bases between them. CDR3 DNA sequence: TGCAGCGTTGAAGCGTTAGACACCTACGAGCAGTACTTC. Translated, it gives CSVEALDTYEQYF.